This T cell receptor (beta chain) was sequenced in a study of blood T cell repertoires in COVID-19. Study-wide context: The samples span acute and convalescent COVID-19 from the United States, Italy and Spain. PBMCs, B-cell-depleted T cells, or T cells provided the cDNA or gDNA that made up the material.

Methods used by the authors: It was from reference gene primer amplification that nucleated cell counts were estimated. Assay: immunoSEQ multiplex PCR; the TCRdb copy retains only in-frame clones and omits some. V, J and clone size are taken as reported in that table, and D and trimming were inferred from the DNA itself. Among over 45,000 clones listed, roughly 88% were seen once. This clone has a single count. The CDR3 extends over 12 amino acids. Germline CDR1 is GTSNPN and CDR2 is SVGIG (reference sequence). V was pared by 4 bases and J by 5 bases, with 11 bases between. Specimen: peripheral blood. The V and J genes are TRBV30 and TRBJ1-1; the D is unclear. The sequence was obtained from a man in his 70s with acute or convalescent COVID-19. CDR3 sequence (DNA): TGTGCCTGGAACCGGGTTGGTACTGAAGCTTTCTTT. Protein product: CAWNRVGTEAFF.